What follows are 14 T cell receptor beta chains derived from one specimen sequenced in a study of T cells after posttransplantation cyclophosphamide. The method was immunoSEQ multiplex PCR; TCRdb's version includes in-frame clones alone and lacks a portion of them. The repertoire consists of around 26,000 clones, none detected only once. Busulfan-fludarabine conditioning, marrow transplant, and cyclophosphamide on days +3 and +4 were administered. Material: PBMCs, obtained after allogeneic stem cell transplant with posttransplant cyclophosphamide. The source is a male patient in his late teens or twenties who received an allogeneic stem cell transplant from a related donor, was CMV-positive, and had no GVHD. The T cells may come from the graft donor.

This clone came up many times. The gene calls are TRBV28 and TRBJ2-7; maybe TRBD2 (5 bases). The V end was cut by 0 bases, the J end by 4 bases, with 7 bases between. The germline V gene has CDR1 MDHEN and CDR2 SYDVKM. CDR3 length: 13 residues. The DNA for the CDR3 is TGTGCCAGCAGTTTATGGACGGGATACGAGCAGTACTTC. Its translation: CASSLWTGYEQYF. Complete variable domain (other parts from reference TRBV28 and TRBJ2-7): DVKVTQSSRYLVKRTGEKVFLECVQDMDHENMFWYRQDPGLGLRLIYFSYDVKMKEKGDIPEGYSVSREKKERFSLILESASTNQTSMYLCASSLWTGYEQYFGPGTRLTVT.

This clone was recorded many times. V usage is TRBV4-3 and J usage is TRBJ2-1; TRBD1 matches 8 bases. CDR1 and CDR2 from the germline V gene are LGHNA and YSLEER. Unmatched junction bases numbered 8, after V lost 0 bases and J lost 4 bases. The length of the CDR3 is 17 residues. CDR3 protein: CASSQDRDTGGYNEQFF. Written as DNA, the CDR3 is TGCGCCAGCAGCCAAGATAGGGACACAGGGGGTTACAATGAGCAGTTCTTC.

This clone occurred a few times. V is TRBV15 and J is TRBJ1-2; 8 bases fit TRBD1. The length of the CDR3 is 15 residues. Germline V gene sequence: CDR1 LNHNV, CDR2 YYDKDF (reference sequence). With V trimmed by 3 bases and J by 7 bases, 10 bases remained unmatched. CDR3 sequence (DNA): TGTGCCACCAGCAGGAAAACCGGACAGGGATCTGGCTACACCTTC. Amino acid sequence: CATSRKTGQGSGYTF.

This clone was observed at least ten times. V usage is TRBV2 and J usage is TRBJ1-5; a possible D gene is TRBD1 (5 bases). Germline V gene sequence: CDR1 SNHLY, CDR2 FYNNEI. Trimming took off 3 bases at V and 4 bases at J, with 10 bases between the two ends. The CDR3 totals 14 residues. The chain's CDR3 is CASSEGQGNQPQHF. The CDR3 nucleotides read TGTGCCAGCAGTGAGGGGCAGGGTAATCAGCCCCAGCATTTT.

This clone was recorded many times. This chain uses TRBV13 with TRBJ2-2; a weak D match, TRBD1 (6 bases). The CDR3 is made up of 16 amino acids. Trimming removed 5 bases at V and 2 bases at J, with 15 bases between. Germline lookup yields CDR1 PRHDT and CDR2 FYEKMQ (reference sequence). The CDR3 DNA sequence: TGTGCCAGCAGCACCTACAGGGTTGGAAACACCGGGGAGCTGTTTTTT. Protein sequence: CASSTYRVGNTGELFF. Together with reference TRBV13 and TRBJ2-2, the CDR3 gives the full variable domain: AAGVIQSPRHLIKEKRETATLKCYPIPRHDTVYWYQQGPGQDPQFLISFYEKMQSDKGSIPDRFSAQQFSDYHSELNMSSLELGDSALYFCASSTYRVGNTGELFFGEGSRLTVL.

This clone was seen at least ten times. The rearrangement links TRBV19 to TRBJ1-6; weak D call: TRBD1 (5 bases). V was cut by 7 bases and J by 3 bases, with 16 bases left in between. CDR3 size: 16 residues. The germline gives CDR1 LNHDA, CDR2 SQIVND (reference sequence). CDR3 DNA sequence: TGTGCCAGTACCCACAGGACGGGCCTCTATAATTCACCCCTCCACTTT. Protein sequence: CASTHRTGLYNSPLHF.

At least ten counts were recorded for this clone. This chain uses TRBV7-9 with TRBJ2-3, with a weak D call TRBD2 (6 bases). The CDR3 has 11 residues. V was clipped by 6 bases and J by 6 bases, with 7 bases between them. Germline-derived CDR1 and CDR2 are SEHNR and FQNEAQ (reference sequence). The DNA of the CDR3 is TGTGCCAGCAGTGGAGGGGATACGCAGTATTTT. Translation: CASSGGDTQYF.

This clone occurred many times. The chain has TRBV7-8 and TRBJ1-1, with 7 bases identical to TRBD1. This CDR3 spans 14 amino acids. CDR1 and CDR2 from the germline V gene are SGHVS and FQNEAQ. Losses at the gene ends were 5 bases for V and 1 base for J; bases not matched to a gene: 4. CDR3 DNA sequence: TGTGCCAGCAGCGTGGGACAGCCGAACACTGAAGCTTTCTTT. It specifies CASSVGQPNTEAFF.

This clone occurred many times. The chain links TRBV5-1 to TRBJ2-3, with 8 bases aligning to TRBD2. V shed 1 base and J 5 bases; nucleotides not matched to a gene: 15. The CDR3 length is 18 residues. Looked up from germline, CDR1 is SGHRS and CDR2 is YFSETQ. CDR3 nucleotides: TGCGCCAGCAGCTTGAACACGGGGTTGGGACTAGGGGGAGATACGCAGTATTTT. As protein: CASSLNTGLGLGGDTQYF.

This clone was seen repeatedly, ten times or more. The chain combines TRBV9 with TRBJ2-7; 11 bases agree with TRBD2. The CDR3 loop spans 16 amino acids. Germline V lookup: CDR1 SGDLS, CDR2 YYNGEE. Trimming cost V 4 bases and J 0 bases; bases outside gene matches: 6. The CDR3 loop is CASSPTGTSGSYEQYF. CDR3 nucleotides: TGTGCCAGCAGCCCCACCGGGACTAGCGGCTCCTACGAGCAGTACTTC.

Ten or more counts support this clone. The V gene is TRBV4-1, the J gene TRBJ2-5; no clear D gene. Trimming shortened V by 2 bases and J by 4 bases, and 8 bases separated the two germline ends. Germline-derived CDR1 and CDR2 are MGHRA and YSYEKL. This CDR3 is built from 13 residues. CDR3 nucleotides: TGCGCCAGCAGCCAAACCCTATTAGAGACCCAGTACTTC. Its translation is CASSQTLLETQYF.

This clone was seen at least ten times. This chain links TRBV9 with TRBJ2-2; D may be TRBD1 (5 bases). V lost 3 bases to trimming and J lost 1 base, with 10 bases between them. Germline V gene lookup returns CDR1 SGDLS and CDR2 YYNGEE. The CDR3 runs 15 residues. CDR3 nucleotide sequence: TGTGCCAGCAGCGCCCCTCAGGGGAACACCGGGGAGCTGTTTTTT. Protein product: CASSAPQGNTGELFF.

Many counts were recorded for this clone. The genes are TRBV9 and TRBJ2-1; D gene uncertain. There are 14 residues in the CDR3. Trimming left V 5 bases short and J 0 bases short, with 9 bases between. Germline CDR1 is SGDLS and CDR2 is YYNGEE. The CDR3 DNA sequence: TGTGCCAGCAGGCGAAGTGGCTCCTACAATGAGCAGTTCTTC. Protein sequence: CASRRSGSYNEQFF.

This clone was seen many times. The CDR3 loop reads CASSQDKMASLREKLFF. The CDR3 coding sequence is TGTGCCAGCAGCCAAGATAAAATGGCCTCCTTGCGGGAAAAACTGTTTTTT. The chain uses TRBV4-2 and TRBJ1-4; D gene uncertain. Germline assignment: CDR1 LGHNA and CDR2 YNFKEQ. The CDR3 sequence is 17 residues long. V shed 0 bases and J shed 8 bases, with 19 bases lying between them.